This TCR beta chain stems from a study of cytomegalovirus exposure and HLA in healthy donors. Broader study findings: It was only CMV serostatus that was available as immune exposure information. Clonal expansion was found to be greater in HLA-associated TCR beta chains than in equally common others in a later analysis. An analysis that was carried out later associated 16,951 TCR beta sequences with HLA alleles at 0.05 false discovery rate.

The PCR ran on 60 Vbeta and 13 Jbeta primers. The data were produced by immunoSEQ multiplex PCR, yet TCRdb's version contains in-frame clones alone and is incomplete. This table has around 150,000 clones, 55% to 85% appearing once. Regarding this clone: Its antigen is not identified.

The germline V gene has CDR1 MNHEY and CDR2 SVGAGI. The CDR3 sequence is 11 residues long. V lost 9 bases, J lost 5 bases, and 10 bases lay in between. The V gene is TRBV6-5, the J gene TRBJ1-1, with D perhaps TRBD1 (5 bases). The sequenced sample consisted of PBMCs. The clonotype was recovered from a middle-aged man in good health and CMV-seronegative. CDR3 sequence: CASFRGTEAFF. CDR3 DNA sequence: TGTGCCAGTTTCCGGGGGACTGAAGCTTTCTTT.